This record covers a single TCR beta chain. Antigen: not known. The sample originates from a study of T cell repertoires in cytomegalovirus infection. Study-wide context: Matching HLA type, along with CMV infection, was indicated by public TCR beta signatures. Study observations and caveats: The cumulative frequency of public TCR beta families identified carriers of CMV plus the relevant HLA. CMV-specific TCR beta clonotypes restricted by HLA-C were the ones dominating the ex vivo response.

The V end lost 0 bases, the J end lost 7 bases, and 4 bases lay between the germline ends. The CDR3 is made up of 13 amino acids. CDR1 is LGHDT and CDR2 is YNNKEL in the germline V gene (reference sequence). Each CDR3 protein gets one entry after TCRdb re-called the reads with MiXCR. The sample records approximately 250,000 distinct CDR3 sequences, around an eighth being singletons. The rearrangement links TRBV3-1 to TRBJ1-6; D is uncertain. This sequence was found in a human donor in good health (CMV status not recorded). Some clones in this sample may be carry-over from other donors' samples. Sequencing was carried out using PBMCs. The CDR3 protein is CASSQDHNSPLHF. CDR3 DNA sequence: TGTGCCAGCAGCCAAGACCACAATTCACCCCTCCACTTT.